This T cell receptor (beta chain) was recorded in a study of cytomegalovirus exposure and HLA in healthy donors. Study outcomes and limitations: Subsequent analysis showed first-cohort TCR clusters tending to co-occur in over a hundred validation repertoires. The listing of 150 to 200 TCR beta chains classed them as cytomegalovirus-associated. Three CMV-associated chains proved CMV antigen-specific in vitro.

Sequencing was performed with immunoSEQ multiplex PCR; in TCRdb, only in-frame clones are kept and a portion is missing. The repertoire has some 60,000 clones, around 96% of them found once; the top ten carry approximately 0.95%. The J segment lost 3 bases and the V segment lost 4 bases, leaving 3 bases of the junction unmatched. In germline, CDR1 is MNHNS, CDR2 SASEGT. The CDR3 is made up of 15 amino acids. On this clone itself: Its antigen is unidentified.

The rearrangement links TRBV6-1 to TRBJ2-1, with 10 bases matching TRBD2. The clonotype originates from a man aged 18 to 35 in good health and CMV-seronegative. The sequencing input was PBMCs. DNA of the CDR3: TGTGCCAGCAGTGCGACTAGCGGGTACTACAATGAGCAGTTCTTC. Translation: CASSATSGYYNEQFF.